This TCR beta chain was identified during a study of T cells after yellow fever vaccination. CDR3 size: 18 residues. Trimming took 0 bases from V and 1 from J, leaving 15 bases between them. In germline, CDR1 is MNHEY, CDR2 SVGEGT. The study's findings and limits: Once the booster was given, most primary-vaccination clones reappeared, at roughly 96% for CD4 and more than 85% for CD8.

This clonotype was counted between two and nine times. Its specificity is not known. TCRdb re-analysed the 5' RACE reads in MiXCR, keeping a single row per CDR3 protein. Of under 350,000 distinct CDR3 sequences listed, approximately 4% are singletons. This clonotype was obtained from a man between 18 and 29 years old who received the YFV17D yellow fever vaccine. The rearrangement joins TRBV6-2 or TRBV6-3 to TRBJ2-2; either TRBD1 or TRBD2 may fit D (5 bases each). The sample here was PBMCs, taken 5 days after the yellow fever booster vaccination. CDR3 bases: TGTGCCAGCAGTTACTCGACCGGGGCAGGGCGGAACACCGGGGAGCTGTTTTTT. This encodes CASSYSTGAGRNTGELFF.